A selection of T cell receptor beta chains follows, all from one sample in a study of cytomegalovirus exposure and HLA in healthy donors. Assay used: immunoSEQ multiplex PCR; TCRdb lists only in-frame clones, some missing. The profile shows some 130,000 clones, 55% to 75% of them singletons. Material: PBMCs. These receptors were obtained from a man younger than 40 in good health and CMV-seropositive. Each CDR3 is given with its conserved first and last residue. Fields, in order: J gene, V gene, D gene, clone size, CDR3 protein, CDR3 DNA. D genes are given only for firm matches. Clone size is not always given. Where it is, it says once, few, many or a class for expanded clones.

TRBJ2-5 | TRBV2 | NA | NA | CASTRTAPGETQYF | TGTGCCAGTACCCGGACCGCGCCGGGGGAGACCCAGTACTTC
TRBJ2-2 | TRBV28 | NA | NA | CASSPGGGNTGELFF | TGTGCCAGCAGTCCAGGTGGAGGGAACACCGGGGAGCTGTTTTTT
TRBJ2-1 | TRBV18 | NA | NA | CASSPRGAKANEQFF | TGTGCCAGCTCACCACGCGGGGCAAAGGCCAATGAGCAGTTCTTC
TRBJ2-1 | TRBV25-1 | NA | NA | CASSVIGGEQFF | TGTGCCAGCAGTGTGATAGGAGGTGAGCAGTTCTTC
TRBJ2-5 | TRBV27 | TRBD2 | NA | CASSLRPAGGVETQYF | TGTGCCAGCAGTTTAAGGCCAGCGGGAGGGGTAGAGACCCAGTACTTC
TRBJ2-7 | TRBV7-8 | NA | NA | CASSLVSRYEQYF | TGTGCCAGCAGCTTAGTATCGAGGTACGAGCAGTACTTC
TRBJ1-1 | TRBV7-9 | NA | NA | CASSSRGANTEAFF | TGTGCCAGCAGCTCCCGGGGAGCGAACACTGAAGCTTTCTTT
TRBJ2-4 | TRBV9 | TRBD1 | NA | CASSVRGQGLDIQYF | TGTGCCAGCAGCGTGCGGGGACAGGGTCTAGACATTCAGTACTTC
TRBJ1-3 | TRBV7-2 | NA | NA | CASSSLRGREFGLNTIYF | TGTGCCAGCAGCTCTTTACGGGGGAGGGAGTTTGGTCTAAACACCATATATTTT
TRBJ1-2 | TRBV27 | NA | NA | CASRRRSLPYYGYTF | TGTGCCAGCAGACGTAGGTCACTACCTTACTATGGCTACACCTTC
TRBJ2-3 | TRBV5-5 | TRBD2 | NA | CASSLWEGMSTDTQYF | TGTGCCAGCAGCTTGTGGGAGGGAATGAGCACAGATACGCAGTATTTT
TRBJ2-1 | TRBV28 | NA | NA | CASRPGTVNNEQFF | TGTGCCAGCAGACCGGGGACTGTTAACAATGAGCAGTTCTTC
TRBJ2-5 | TRBV29-1 | TRBD1 | NA | CSVDRVGETQYF | TGCAGCGTCGACAGGGTGGGAGAGACCCAGTACTTC
TRBJ2-5 | TRBV27 | TRBD1 | NA | CASSQYGTEEETQYF | TGTGCCAGCAGTCAGTACGGGACAGAAGAGGAGACCCAGTACTTC
TRBJ2-7 | TRBV16 | TRBD1 | NA | CASSPSRDRDRGQYEQYF | TGTGCCAGCAGTCCCAGTCGGGACCGGGACAGGGGGCAATACGAGCAGTACTTC
TRBJ1-4 | TRBV9 | TRBD1 | NA | CASSPPTGEKLFF | TGTGCCAGCAGCCCCCCCACAGGGGAGAAACTGTTTTTT
TRBJ1-2 | TRBV5-1 | TRBD1 | NA | CASSGQDSYGYTF | TGCGCCAGCAGCGGACAGGACTCCTATGGCTACACCTTC
TRBJ1-2 | TRBV5-1 | TRBD1 | NA | CASSGGQRYGYTF | TGCGCCAGCAGCGGGGGACAGCGATATGGCTACACCTTC
TRBJ2-1 | TRBV7-9 | TRBD1 | once | CASNWDSTYNEQFF | TGTGCCAGCAACTGGGACAGTACATACAATGAGCAGTTCTTC
TRBJ1-1 | TRBV2 | NA | NA | CASSEDRNTEAFF | TGTGCCAGCAGTGAAGACAGAAACACTGAAGCTTTCTTT
TRBJ2-7 | TRBV27 | NA | few | CASSLNRAYEQYF | TGTGCCAGCAGTTTAAACAGGGCCTACGAGCAGTACTTC
TRBJ2-7 | TRBV6-1 | NA | NA | CASSDRGGGVWINEQYF | TGTGCCAGCAGTGACCGAGGGGGAGGGGTTTGGATCAACGAGCAGTACTTC
TRBJ1-1 | TRBV19 | NA | few | CASSYGGEAEAFF | TGTGCCAGTAGTTACGGGGGAGAGGCTGAAGCTTTCTTT
TRBJ2-3 | TRBV5-1 | NA | few | CASSLGQEGTDTQYF | TGCGCCAGCAGCTTGGGGCAGGAGGGCACAGATACGCAGTATTTT
TRBJ2-1 | TRBV2 | TRBD2 | NA | CASSELAGQYNEQFF | TGTGCCAGCAGTGAACTAGCGGGCCAATACAATGAGCAGTTCTTC
TRBJ2-7 | TRBV29-1 | NA | NA | CSVEWGATPYEQYF | TGCAGCGTTGAGTGGGGAGCGACACCCTACGAGCAGTACTTC
TRBJ2-7 | TRBV4-2 | TRBD1 | NA | CASSQGGRGSVGEQYF | TGTGCCAGCAGCCAAGGGGGCAGGGGGAGCGTGGGCGAGCAGTACTTC
TRBJ2-1 | TRBV6-1 | NA | NA | CASSAPGTWGNEQFF | TGTGCCAGCAGTGCACCGGGGACTTGGGGCAATGAGCAGTTCTTC
TRBJ2-5 | TRBV5-4 | NA | NA | CASSKRAAQETQYF | TGTGCCAGCAGCAAACGAGCGGCCCAAGAGACCCAGTACTTC